This TCR beta chain was profiled in a study of T-cell memory formation after mild COVID-19. Whole-study results and caveats: A second wave expanding day 15 to 37 was CD4+-biased; contracting clones were balanced.

About this clonotype itself: Its target is unknown.

TCR alpha and TCR beta cDNA libraries carrying sample barcodes and UMIs were produced by 5'RACE using constant-segment primers. Each CDR3 protein is one row after TCRdb ran MiXCR on the 5' RACE reads. The table lists fewer than 140,000 distinct CDR3 sequences, over 15% of them singletons. The TCR was taken from an adult woman who had mild COVID-19 (a few samples of this study predate the infection). Cell type and time point are not known. The sample consisted of PBMCs or a T cell subset sorted from them (not recorded which).

The DNA for the CDR3 is TGCGCCAGCAGCCAGGGGTTCGACAGGAATGAAAAACTGTTTTTT. It yields the protein CASSQGFDRNEKLFF. This rearrangement joins TRBV4-1 to TRBJ1-4, with D possibly TRBD1 on 6 matching bases. The germline gives CDR1 MGHRA, CDR2 YSYEKL. CDR3 length equals 15 residues. V lost 3 bases to trimming and J lost 5 bases, with 13 bases between them.